Shown below are 20 T cell receptor beta chains from a single sample sequenced in a study of breast tumors, draining lymph nodes, adjacent tissues. TCRdb reprocessed the multiplex PCR reads via MiXCR and lists one record per CDR3 protein. The sample lists around 17,000 distinct CDR3 sequences, nearly 45% occurring once. Sequencing input: tumor-adjacent breast tissue. The receptors shown here come from a female donor with breast cancer. Some clones in this sample may be carry-over from other donors' samples.

This clonotype was counted ten times or more. This chain links TRBV11-2 with TRBJ2-2; 11 nucleotides align to TRBD2. With 0 bases clipped from V and 2 bases from J, the junction kept 5 bases outside the gene matches. The CDR3 covers 18 residues. Germline loops: CDR1 SGHAT, CDR2 FQNNGV. The CDR3 sequence: CASSLEPLAGGNTGELFF. As DNA, the CDR3 is TGTGCCAGCAGCTTAGAACCTCTAGCGGGGGGTAACACCGGGGAGCTGTTTTTT.

The chain uses TRBV7-9 and TRBJ2-7; TRBD1 matches 9 bases. After removal of 5 bases from V and 3 bases from J, the junction contained 17 bases not matched to a gene. Germline values: CDR1 SEHNR, CDR2 FQNEAQ (reference sequence). The CDR3 loop spans 18 amino acids. CDR3 residues: CASSPSFGTGNSGYEQYF. DNA of the CDR3: TGTGCCAGCAGCCCCAGCTTTGGGACAGGGAATTCGGGCTACGAGCAGTACTTC.

The chain carries TRBV7-3 and TRBJ2-5; 9 bases fit TRBD2. V was clipped by 5 bases and J by 5 bases; unmatched bases: 18. There are 18 residues in the CDR3. Germline V gene sequence: CDR1 SGHTA, CDR2 FQGTGA. In DNA, the CDR3 is TGTGCCAGCAGCAAGGACAGGCGGGAGGGCTGGGAGATCGAGACCCAGTACTTC. As protein: CASSKDRREGWEIETQYF.

This clonotype occurred many times. This rearrangement joins TRBV3-1 to TRBJ2-5; TRBD1 agrees at 10 bases. Per the germline V gene, CDR1 is LGHDT and CDR2 is YNNKEL (reference sequence). The CDR3 length is 14 residues. J gave up 5 bases and V 4 bases, and 4 bases lay outside the gene matches. The CDR3 DNA reads as TGTGCCAGCAGCCCGACAGGGGGCGCGGAGACCCAGTACTTC. Its translation: CASSPTGGAETQYF.

The rearrangement links TRBV5-6 to TRBJ1-2; the D gene is possibly TRBD1 (5 bases). The CDR3 is 15 amino acids. V was shortened by 0 bases and J by 3 bases, with 12 bases between the two germline ends. CDR1 SGHDT and CDR2 YYEEEE come from the germline V gene. CDR3 sequence reads: CASSLAGPRDYGYTF. The CDR3 DNA is TGTGCCAGCAGCTTGGCGGGGCCCCGGGACTATGGCTACACCTTC.

The chain joins TRBV24-1 to TRBJ2-7; 9 bases line up with TRBD1. CDR1 is KGHDR, CDR2 SFDVKD, per germline. The V segment lost 6 bases and the J segment 5 bases; nucleotides outside the gene matches: 7. CDR3 length: 14 residues. The CDR3 region has the DNA TGTGCCACCAGTCGGGGACAGGGCGCTCACGAGCAGTACTTC. It translates to CATSRGQGAHEQYF.

A note on this clonotype: Being one base from a much bigger clone, this may be a read error. The CDR3 end shows no conserved phenylalanine or tryptophan, and so a read error is likely. The chain couples TRBV13 to TRBJ1-1; unclear D gene. V was cut by 2 bases and J by 10 bases, with 8 bases left in between. The CDR3 is 11 residues long. From germline, CDR1 is PRHDT and CDR2 FYEKMQ (reference sequence). The CDR3 DNA reads TGTGCCAGCAGCTTATCCGGAGCAGCTTTCTTA. This codes for CASSLSGAAFL.

This clonotype occurred many times. One base away lies a much larger clone, so this may be a sequencing read error. This chain uses TRBV24-1 with TRBJ2-7; a weak D match, TRBD2 (5 bases). Germline CDR1 KGHDR, CDR2 SFDVKD. The CDR3 spans 14 residues. In DNA, the CDR3 is TGTGCCACCGGTGAGACGGGGTCCTCCTACGAGCAGTACTTC. The encoded protein is CATGETGSSYEQYF.

The CDR3 protein is CSARVPRTSEDYNEQFF. In DNA, the CDR3 is TGCAGTGCTAGAGTCCCCAGGACTAGCGAAGACTACAATGAGCAGTTCTTC. This rearrangement joins TRBV20-1 to TRBJ2-1; 9 bases map to TRBD2. Germline loops: CDR1 DFQATT, CDR2 SNEGSKA (reference sequence). There are 17 residues in the CDR3. Trimming at V came to 1 base and at J to 3 bases, leaving 10 bases not matched to a gene.

Remarks on this clonotype: One end of the junction is discordant with germline, which a read error may explain. CDR3 loop: CASSSLASVGTQHF. CDR3 bases: TGTGCCAGCAGCTCACTTGCTAGCGTGGGGACCCAGCACTTC. The chain employs TRBV7-2 and TRBJ2-5, with D possibly TRBD2 on 6 matching bases. Per germline, CDR1 SGHTA and CDR2 FQGNSA. The CDR3 contains 14 residues. The variable domain in full, completed from reference TRBV7-2 and TRBJ2-5, reads GAGVSQSPSNKVTEKGKDVELRCDPISGHTALYWYRQSLGQGLEFLIYFQGNSAPDKSGLPSDRFSAERTGGSVSTLTIQRTQQEDSAVYLCASSSLASVGTQHFGPGTRLLVL.

This clonotype was recorded at least ten times. The chain employs TRBV28 and TRBJ1-4, with D hard to call. The V end lost 6 bases, the J end lost 5 bases, and 7 bases lay between the germline ends. Germline V CDR1 and CDR2: MDHEN, SYDVKM. This CDR3 spans 12 amino acids. The CDR3 nucleotides are TGTGCCAGCAGCTCTCTAAATGAAAAACTGTTTTTT. This gives the protein CASSSLNEKLFF.

On this clonotype itself: Lacking the conserved final phenylalanine or tryptophan, this CDR3 likely reflects a read error. Because the CDR3's place on the DNA is in doubt, the DNA is left out and the CDR3 is given as listed by TCRdb. The chain carries TRBV5-5 and TRBJ2-1; the DNA was not used to check the table's D call, TRBD1. Germline CDR1 and CDR2: SGHKS and YYEKEE (reference sequence). The CDR3 is made up of 15 amino acids, end residues included. The CDR3 protein is CASSPGTPAFYTFGS.

This chain joins TRBV20-1 and TRBJ2-3, with 7 bases lining up with TRBD1. The CDR3 sequence is 13 residues long. Germline values: CDR1 DFQATT, CDR2 SNEGSKA (reference sequence). Unmatched junction bases numbered 4, after V lost 3 bases and J lost 4 bases. The CDR3 DNA is TGCAGTGCTAGTAGGGGGCCGGCAGATACGCAGTATTTT. It encodes CSASRGPADTQYF.

This clonotype was recorded at least ten times. The gene calls are TRBV7-8 and TRBJ1-5; possible D gene TRBD1, 6 bases. Germline loops: CDR1 SGHVS, CDR2 FQNEAQ. The V end was cut by 2 bases, the J end by 7 bases, with 18 bases between. The CDR3 spans 16 residues. The CDR3 region has the DNA TGTGCCAGCAGCTTAACCGGACTTACAGGGAGCCAGCCCCAGCATTTT. This encodes CASSLTGLTGSQPQHF.

As regards this clonotype: One end of the junction does not line up with germline, which may come from a read error. The chain joins TRBV3-1 to TRBJ2-1, with 7 bases aligning to TRBD2. CDR1 and CDR2 from the germline V gene are LGHDT and YNNKEL (reference sequence). The CDR3 has 16 amino acids. The CDR3 spells CASIQVGGRADNEQFF. Written as DNA, the CDR3 is TGCGCCAGCATCCAAGTAGGTGGGAGGGCAGACAATGAGCAGTTCTTC.

This clonotype is categorized as medium-sized (0.01 to 0.1%). The rearrangement links TRBV12-3 or TRBV12-4 to TRBJ1-3; possible D gene TRBD1, 6 bases. V dropped 6 bases and J dropped 3 bases, with 15 bases sitting between them. This CDR3 is built from 15 residues. In nucleotides, the CDR3 is TGTGCCAGCAGATTGTGGGGGGCGGGTGGAAACACCATATATTTT. As protein: CASRLWGAGGNTIYF.

J is TRBJ2-5 and V is TRBV29-1; the D call may be TRBD1 or TRBD2 (5 bases each). Per germline, CDR1 SQVTM and CDR2 ANQGSEA. The CDR3 runs to 15 residues. V was clipped by 7 bases and J by 9 bases, with 27 bases between them. This CDR3 is CSAAAGQGTRKAQYF. The CDR3 nucleotides are TGCAGCGCCGCCGCCGGGCAGGGTACTAGAAAGGCCCAGTACTTC.

Within the sample, this clonotype is medium-sized. The chain uses TRBV14 and TRBJ2-3; the match to TRBD1 covers 9 bases. Germline CDR1 SGHDN, CDR2 FVKESK. The CDR3 extends over 13 amino acids. V was pared by 4 bases and J by 5 bases, with 1 base of the junction left unmatched. The DNA for the CDR3 is TGTGCCAGCAGCCGGGACAGGGTAGATACGCAGTATTTT. As protein: CASSRDRVDTQYF.

The chain employs TRBV6-1 and TRBJ1-2; D is ambiguous. The germline gives CDR1 MNHNS, CDR2 SASEGT. This CDR3 spans 12 amino acids. V was trimmed by 5 bases and J by 5 bases, leaving 9 bases between them. CDR3 nucleotide sequence: TGTGCCAGCAGTCGGACTGATTATGGCTACACCTTC. Amino acid sequence: CASSRTDYGYTF.

This clonotype was seen ten or more times. The chain couples TRBV28 to TRBJ2-7; the D gene is possibly TRBD2 (6 bases). The CDR3 is 14 residues long. The V end was cut by 5 bases, the J end by 0 bases, with 11 bases between. Germline CDR1 is MDHEN and CDR2 is SYDVKM. The CDR3 loop reads CASSGGAPSYEQYF. CDR3 nucleotide sequence: TGTGCCAGCAGTGGCGGGGCGCCCTCCTACGAGCAGTACTTC.